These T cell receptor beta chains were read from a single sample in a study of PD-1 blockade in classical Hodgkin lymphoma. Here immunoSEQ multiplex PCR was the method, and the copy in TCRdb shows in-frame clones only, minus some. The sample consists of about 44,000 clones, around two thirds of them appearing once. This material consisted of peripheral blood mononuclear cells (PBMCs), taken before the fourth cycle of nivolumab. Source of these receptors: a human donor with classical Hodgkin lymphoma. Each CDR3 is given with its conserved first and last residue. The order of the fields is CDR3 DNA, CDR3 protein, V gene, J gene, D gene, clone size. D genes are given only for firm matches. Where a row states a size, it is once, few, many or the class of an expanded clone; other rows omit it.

TGTGCCAGCAGCTCCCTCGACAAGGGGGCGCGAATGGCTTTCTTT	CASSSLDKGARMAFF	TRBV28	TRBJ1-1	TRBD1	-
TGTGCCAGCAGGCCCCCGGGAGGGGCCTACAATGAGCAGTTCTTC	CASRPPGGAYNEQFF	TRBV6-5	TRBJ2-1	TRBD2	-
TGTGCCAGCAGTGCTCACGTGGGACTAGCTGATGAGACCCAGTACTTC	CASSAHVGLADETQYF	TRBV2	TRBJ2-5	TRBD2	few
TGTGCCAGCTCACTGTCGGAGGGGACTTCTGGAAACACCATATATTTT	CASSLSEGTSGNTIYF	TRBV18	TRBJ1-3	-	few
TGTGCCAGCAGTTACTCTCACAGGGTTTACGAAAAACTGTTTTTT	CASSYSHRVYEKLFF	TRBV6-6	TRBJ1-4	-	-
TGTGCCAGCTCACCACCCCGACAGGGAACCACCATATATTTT	CASSPPRQGTTIYF	TRBV18	TRBJ1-3	TRBD1	-
TGTGCCAGCAGTGAAGTGGTCCAGGGCCACGAGCAGTACTTC	CASSEVVQGHEQYF	TRBV2	TRBJ2-7	-	-
TGTGCCAGTAGTATTGCCCATGGCTACGAGCAGTACTTC	CASSIAHGYEQYF	TRBV19	TRBJ2-7	-	once
TGTGCCAGCAGCTTCGATCGTAGTCGAGATACGCAGTATTTT	CASSFDRSRDTQYF	TRBV7-9	TRBJ2-3	-	once
TGTGCCAGCAGTTACGGACAGGGGCTGGACTCCTACGAGCAGTACTTC	CASSYGQGLDSYEQYF	TRBV6-6	TRBJ2-7	TRBD1	few
TGTGCCAGTAGTACCCAGGGAATACGCTATGGCTACACCTTC	CASSTQGIRYGYTF	TRBV19	TRBJ1-2	-	-
TGTGCCAGCAGCTTAGGGGCCGATGGAAACACCATATATTTT	CASSLGADGNTIYF	TRBV7-6	TRBJ1-3	-	-
TGTGCCAGCAGCTTCAGGGGCCCTCCTTCTAACTATGGCTACACCTTC	CASSFRGPPSNYGYTF	TRBV7-3	TRBJ1-2	-	-
TGTGCCAGCAGCTTAGTAAAGGTCGTAGAGAGGGACTACAATCAGCCCCAGCATTTT	CASSLVKVVERDYNQPQHF	TRBV7-8	TRBJ1-5	-	-
TGTGCCAGCAGTTTCGAGACTAGCGGGAGCAATGAGCAGTTCTTC	CASSFETSGSNEQFF	TRBV2	TRBJ2-1	TRBD2	few
TGTGCCAGCAGCCCTAGGGGGGGAGGTCCTGGAGATACGCAGTATTTT	CASSPRGGGPGDTQYF	TRBV7-2	TRBJ2-3	-	few
TGTGCCAGCAGTTACTCCCCCGACAGGGACGAGCAGTACTTC	CASSYSPDRDEQYF	TRBV6-5	TRBJ2-7	TRBD1	-
TGTGCCGCAGGGGGTTCTGAAACTGGGGCCAACGTCCTGACTTTC	CAAGGSETGANVLTF	TRBV7-2	TRBJ2-6	TRBD1	once
TGTGCCAGCAGCTTAACGTCGACAGGGACCGGGGAGCTGTTTTTT	CASSLTSTGTGELFF	TRBV7-3	TRBJ2-2	TRBD1	once
TGCGCCAGCAGTGACCTAGGCTCGCTTGACACAGATACGCAGTATTTT	CASSDLGSLDTDTQYF	TRBV10-2	TRBJ2-3	-	-
TGCGCCAGCAGCCAAGATAACGGCCTAGCGGAATCCTACGAGCAGTACTTC	CASSQDNGLAESYEQYF	TRBV4-3	TRBJ2-7	TRBD2	-
TGTGCCTGGAGTCCCGGGACAGGGTCCTACGAGCAGTACTTC	CAWSPGTGSYEQYF	TRBV30	TRBJ2-7	TRBD1	once
TGCGCCAGCAGCTTTGCCGGACCCCAGAAAAATGAAAAACTGTTTTTT	CASSFAGPQKNEKLFF	TRBV5-1	TRBJ1-4	-	-